This TCR beta chain is from a study of vaccination and CD4 T cells after COVID-19. Turning to the study itself: The control cultures got either a CEFX pool, an HIV-1 Nef pool, or no peptide at all.

Cultured CD4+ T-cell DNA underwent Oncomine TCR Beta short-read sequencing. CD4+ T cells were cultured, and genomic DNA was extracted from them. TCRdb fed the PCR reads into MiXCR, producing one record per CDR3 protein. The sample records roughly 16,000 distinct CDR3 sequences, less than 60% being singletons. V lost 1 base and J lost 9; bases outside the gene matches: 8. CDR3 length equals 14 residues. In germline, CDR1 is DFQATT, CDR2 SNEGSKA (reference sequence). This clonotype turned up a few times. The antigen is not known. Treatment: approximately 11-day PBMC culture with coronavirus spike peptide pools or control peptides (ViraFEST assay). Antigen-specific T cells were expanded with peptide pools by ViraFEST, and TCRs were then sequenced. On day 3 and again on day 7, fresh IL-2 medium was used to replace half the medium.

The TCR was taken from a human donor who had recovered from COVID-19. Material for sequencing was CD4+ T cells from blood, cultured in vitro. The J gene is TRBJ2-1, the V gene TRBV20-1; the match to TRBD1 covers 8 bases. CDR3: CSARGGNQGAEQFF. In nucleotides, the CDR3 is TGCAGTGCTAGAGGCGGGAACCAGGGGGCTGAGCAGTTCTTC.